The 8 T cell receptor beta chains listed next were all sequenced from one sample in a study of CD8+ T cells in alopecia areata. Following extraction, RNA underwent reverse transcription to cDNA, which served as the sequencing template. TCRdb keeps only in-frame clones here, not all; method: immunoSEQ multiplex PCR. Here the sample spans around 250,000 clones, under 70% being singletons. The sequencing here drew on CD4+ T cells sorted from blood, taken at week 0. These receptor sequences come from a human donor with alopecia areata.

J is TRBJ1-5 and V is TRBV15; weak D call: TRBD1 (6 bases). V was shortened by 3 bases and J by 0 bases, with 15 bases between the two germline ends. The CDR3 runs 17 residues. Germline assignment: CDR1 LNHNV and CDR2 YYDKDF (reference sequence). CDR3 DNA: TGTGCCACCAGCAGGGACCTTAGGACAGTTAGCAATCAGCCCCAGCATTTT. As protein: CATSRDLRTVSNQPQHF.

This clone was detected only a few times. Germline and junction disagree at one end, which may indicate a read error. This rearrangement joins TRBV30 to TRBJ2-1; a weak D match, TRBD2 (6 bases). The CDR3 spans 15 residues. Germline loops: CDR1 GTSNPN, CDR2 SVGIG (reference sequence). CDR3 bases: TGTGGCTGGACGTTGGCTGGGAGGTCCTACAATGAGCAGTTCTTC. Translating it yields CGWTLAGRSYNEQFF.

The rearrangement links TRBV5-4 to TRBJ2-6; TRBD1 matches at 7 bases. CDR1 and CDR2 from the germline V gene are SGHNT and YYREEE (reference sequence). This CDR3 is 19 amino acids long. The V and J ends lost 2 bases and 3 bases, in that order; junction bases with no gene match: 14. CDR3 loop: CASSFQLSSGGSGANVLTF. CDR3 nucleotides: TGTGCCAGCAGCTTTCAACTTTCGTCAGGGGGAAGTGGGGCCAACGTCCTGACTTTC.

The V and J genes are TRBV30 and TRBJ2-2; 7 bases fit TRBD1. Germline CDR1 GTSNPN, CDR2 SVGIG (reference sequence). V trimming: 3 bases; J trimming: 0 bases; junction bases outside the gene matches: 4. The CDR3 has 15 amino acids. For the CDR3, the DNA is TGTGCCTGGAGGGTGACAGGGACGAACACCGGGGAGCTGTTTTTT. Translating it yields CAWRVTGTNTGELFF. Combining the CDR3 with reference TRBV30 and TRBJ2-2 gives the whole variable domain SQTIHQWPATLVQPVGSPLSLECTVEGTSNPNLYWYRQAAGRGLQLLFYSVGIGQISSEVPQNLSASRPQDRQFILSSKKLLLSDSGFYLCAWRVTGTNTGELFFGEGSRLTVL.

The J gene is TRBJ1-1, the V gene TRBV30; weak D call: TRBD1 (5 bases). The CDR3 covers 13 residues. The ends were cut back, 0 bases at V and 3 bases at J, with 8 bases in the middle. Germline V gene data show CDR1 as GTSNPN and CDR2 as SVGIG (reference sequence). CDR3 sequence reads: CAWSVRGYTEAFF. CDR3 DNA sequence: TGTGCCTGGAGTGTACGGGGGTACACTGAAGCTTTCTTT.

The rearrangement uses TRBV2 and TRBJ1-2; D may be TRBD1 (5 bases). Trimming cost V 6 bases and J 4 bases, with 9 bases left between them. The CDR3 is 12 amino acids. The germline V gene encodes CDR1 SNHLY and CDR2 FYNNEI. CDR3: CASRGTGYGYTF. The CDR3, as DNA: TGTGCCAGCAGGGGGACGGGCTATGGCTACACCTTC. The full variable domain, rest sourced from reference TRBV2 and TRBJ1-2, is EPEVTQTPSHQVTQMGQEVILRCVPISNHLYFYWYRQILGQKVEFLVSFYNNEISEKSEIFDDQFSVERPDGSNFTLKIRSTKLEDSAMYFCASRGTGYGYTFGSGTRLTVV.

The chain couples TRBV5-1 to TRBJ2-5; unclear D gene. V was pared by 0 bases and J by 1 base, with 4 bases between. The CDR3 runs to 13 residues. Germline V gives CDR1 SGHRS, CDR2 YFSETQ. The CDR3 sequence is CASSLERQETQYF. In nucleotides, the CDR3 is TGCGCCAGCAGCTTGGAACGCCAAGAGACCCAGTACTTC.

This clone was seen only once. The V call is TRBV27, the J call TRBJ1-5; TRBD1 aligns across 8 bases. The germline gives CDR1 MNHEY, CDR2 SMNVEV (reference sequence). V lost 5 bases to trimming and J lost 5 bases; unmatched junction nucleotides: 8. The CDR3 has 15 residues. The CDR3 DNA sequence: TGTGCCAGCAGTCACTACGGGACAGGTTATCAGCCCCAGCATTTT. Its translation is CASSHYGTGYQPQHF.